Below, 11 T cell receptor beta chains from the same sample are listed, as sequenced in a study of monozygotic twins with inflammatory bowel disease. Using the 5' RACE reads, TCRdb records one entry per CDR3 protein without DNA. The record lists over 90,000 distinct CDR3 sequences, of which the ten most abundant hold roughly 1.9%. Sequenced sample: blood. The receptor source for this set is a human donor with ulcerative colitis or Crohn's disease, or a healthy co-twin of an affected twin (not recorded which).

This CDR3 is CASSPGGGRAQYF. V gene TRBV7-2 combines with J gene TRBJ2-5; checking the TCRdb D call of TRBD1 is not possible without DNA. The germline V gene has CDR1 SGHTA and CDR2 FQGNSA. CDR3 length: 13 residues.

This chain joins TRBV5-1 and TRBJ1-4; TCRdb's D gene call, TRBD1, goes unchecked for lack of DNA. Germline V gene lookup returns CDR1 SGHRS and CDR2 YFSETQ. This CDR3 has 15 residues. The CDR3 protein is CASSGGRSTNEKLFF.

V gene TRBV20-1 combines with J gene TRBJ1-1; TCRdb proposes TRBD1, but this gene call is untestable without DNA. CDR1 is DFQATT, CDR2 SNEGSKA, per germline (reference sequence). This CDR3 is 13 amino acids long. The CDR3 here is CSAGIDSYGEAFF.

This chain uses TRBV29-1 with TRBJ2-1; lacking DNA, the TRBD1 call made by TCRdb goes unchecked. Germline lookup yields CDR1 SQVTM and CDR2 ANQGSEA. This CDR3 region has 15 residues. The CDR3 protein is CSGFGGVSSYNEQFF.

The CDR3 here is CASMDRQVYTGELFF. The chain employs TRBV27 and TRBJ2-2; TCRdb picks TRBD1, but there is no DNA to check that call. In germline, CDR1 is MNHEY, CDR2 SMNVEV (reference sequence). The CDR3 is made up of 15 amino acids.

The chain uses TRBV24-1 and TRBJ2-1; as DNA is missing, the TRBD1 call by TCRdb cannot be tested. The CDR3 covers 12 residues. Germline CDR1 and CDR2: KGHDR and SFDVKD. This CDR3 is CATGGGYNEQFF.

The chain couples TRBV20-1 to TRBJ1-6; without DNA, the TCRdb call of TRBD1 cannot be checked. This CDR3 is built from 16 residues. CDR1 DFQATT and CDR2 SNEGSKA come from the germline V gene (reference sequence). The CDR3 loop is CSARDQRGQGNSPLHF.

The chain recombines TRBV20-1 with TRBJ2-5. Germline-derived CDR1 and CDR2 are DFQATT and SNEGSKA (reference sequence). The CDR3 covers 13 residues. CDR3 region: CSALLNYQETQYF.

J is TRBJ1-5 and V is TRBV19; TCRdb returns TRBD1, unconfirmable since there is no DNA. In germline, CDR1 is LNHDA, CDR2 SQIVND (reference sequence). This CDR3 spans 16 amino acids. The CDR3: CASSTPRTGQSQPQHF. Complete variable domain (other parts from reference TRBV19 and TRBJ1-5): DGGITQSPKYLFRKEGQNVTLSCEQNLNHDAMYWYRQDPGQGLRLIYYSQIVNDFQKGDIAEGYSVSREKKESFPLTVTSAQKNPTAFYLCASSTPRTGQSQPQHFGDGTRLSIL.

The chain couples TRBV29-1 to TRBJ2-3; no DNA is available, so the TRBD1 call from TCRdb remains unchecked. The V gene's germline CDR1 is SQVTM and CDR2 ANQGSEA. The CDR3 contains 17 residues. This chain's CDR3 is CSVEDIRGSPGTDTQYF.

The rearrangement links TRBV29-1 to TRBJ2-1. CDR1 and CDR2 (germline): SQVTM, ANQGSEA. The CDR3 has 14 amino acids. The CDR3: CSVGGGRAHNEQFF.